The present T cell receptor (beta chain) was sequenced within a study of T cell responses to AZD1222 COVID-19 vaccine. Produced via immunoSEQ multiplex PCR; TCRdb's table is partial and in-frame only. This sample has approximately 190,000 clones, with about nine tenths found just once. Regarding this clone: Its antigen is currently unknown.

From germline, CDR1 is LGHDT and CDR2 YNNKEL (reference sequence). V dropped 5 bases and J dropped 7; count of bases not matched to a gene: 13. The length of the CDR3 is 15 residues. Regarding the study as a whole: Spike-specific TCR depth and breadth grew after two AZD1222 doses. Repertoire samples came only from after the peak T cell response.

This TCR was sampled from an adult in good health. The sample was peripheral blood, taken on day 0 of AZD1222 vaccination. The chain uses TRBV3-1 (or the pseudogene TRBV3-2) and TRBJ2-7; 8 bases match TRBD1. The CDR3 bases are TGTGCCAGCAGCTTATCAGGGGGCCTGGTTGTAGAGCAGTACTTC. Amino acids: CASSLSGGLVVEQYF.